This TCR beta chain comes out of a study of T cell responses to AZD1222 COVID-19 vaccine. Points on this clone: Its target is unknown.

Method: immunoSEQ multiplex PCR; TCRdb's copy keeps in-frame clones and lacks some. The profile shows 150,000 to 200,000 clones, 88% of them singletons. Notes on the study in general: Nearly half of spike-specific TCRs reportedly target variant regions that are unmutated in the B.1.351 and B.1.1.7 variants.

This CDR3 has 15 amino acids. CDR1 is GTSNPN, CDR2 SVGIG, per germline (reference sequence). V shed 3 bases and J 5 bases; nucleotides not matched to a gene: 7. The chain has TRBV30 and TRBJ1-4; 9 positions agree with TRBD1. Source: peripheral blood, taken 28 days after the second AZD1222 dose. The TCR sequence derives from an adult who received the AZD1222 COVID-19 vaccine. The CDR3 nucleotides read TGTGCCTGGAGGTCAACCGGGACAGGGAATGAAAAACTGTTTTTT. Its translation: CAWRSTGTGNEKLFF. The full variable domain, its missing parts supplied by reference TRBV30 and TRBJ1-4, is SQTIHQWPATLVQPVGSPLSLECTVEGTSNPNLYWYRQAAGRGLQLLFYSVGIGQISSEVPQNLSASRPQDRQFILSSKKLLLSDSGFYLCAWRSTGTGNEKLFFGSGTQLSVL.